This T cell receptor (beta chain) was found in a study of Graves' ophthalmopathy and Graves' hyperthyroidism. RNA transcripts provided the template for amplifying TCR beta CDR3 regions. HTBI primers were employed in first-round RT-PCR, then a second-round multiplex PCR followed. TCRdb reprocessed the multiplex PCR reads via MiXCR and lists one record per CDR3 protein. In the table there are over 450,000 distinct CDR3 sequences, approximately 15% of which are singletons. CDR1 is MNHEY and CDR2 is SVGAGI in the germline V gene. Trimming cost V 4 bases and J 6 bases; bases outside gene matches: 9. The CDR3 spans 15 residues. PBMCs originated in 8.5 to 10 ml of fresh peripheral blood. This clonotype has at least ten counts.

The source is a woman aged 25 to 45 with Graves' ophthalmopathy. The chain joins TRBV6-5 to TRBJ2-7; TRBD2 matches at 10 bases. The specimen sequenced was blood. Here the CDR3 DNA reads TGTGCCAGCAGTTCTAGGTCCCTAGCGGGAGTCGAGCAGTACTTC. Translated: CASSSRSLAGVEQYF.